This is a list of T cell receptor beta chains from one sample in a study of human T cells and chemical hapten exposure. In TCRdb, the RACE reads were re-called with MiXCR into one record per CDR3 protein. This table holds 150,000 to 200,000 distinct CDR3 sequences, about 14% found once. Sequenced material: whole blood, taken in connection with sensitization to the hapten diphenylcyclopropenone (DPC). The receptors originated from a young woman with alopecia areata. Some clones in this sample may be carry-over from other donors' samples. Both conserved end residues are part of each CDR3. Fields, in order: V gene, CDR3 length, J gene, clone size, D gene, CDR3 protein, CDR3 DNA. The D gene is left open where the match is weak. A clone size is listed for some rows: how often the clone was seen (once, few, many), or a class if it is expanded.

TRBV4-1	15	TRBJ1-4	few	TRBD1	CASSQPGQGFEKLFF	TGCGCCAGCAGCCAACCGGGACAGGGATTTGAAAAACTGTTTTTT
TRBV5-6	16	TRBJ2-2	-	-	CASSSLGGPNTGELFF	TGTGCCAGCAGCAGCTTGGGAGGCCCGAACACCGGGGAGCTGTTTTTT
TRBV29-1	11	TRBJ2-1	many	-	CSAGSYNEQFF	TGCAGCGCCGGGTCCTACAATGAGCAGTTCTTC
TRBV7-9	15	TRBJ2-1	-	TRBD2	CASSPQAGAELEQFF	TGTGCCAGCAGCCCTCAAGCGGGAGCGGAGCTGGAGCAGTTCTTC
TRBV9	13	TRBJ1-1	many	-	CASSVVVNTEAFF	TGTGCCAGCAGCGTAGTTGTGAACACTGAAGCTTTCTTT
TRBV28	14	TRBJ2-7	-	-	CASSNQFPSYEQYF	TGTGCCAGCTCTAACCAGTTCCCGTCCTACGAGCAGTACTTC
TRBV29-1	15	TRBJ1-2	many	-	CSVEEGRGFPYGYTF	TGCAGCGTTGAAGAGGGTAGGGGATTCCCCTATGGCTACACCTTC
TRBV28	17	TRBJ2-3	-	TRBD1	CASSPAGTGTHTDTQYF	TGTGCCAGCAGTCCCGCCGGGACAGGGACCCACACAGATACGCAGTATTTT
TRBV28	15	TRBJ2-7	few	TRBD2	CASSFPGGPMNEQYF	TGTGCCAGCAGTTTCCCGGGAGGGCCAATGAACGAGCAGTACTTC
TRBV11-2	15	TRBJ2-1	-	-	CASSFNRPAYNEQFF	TGTGCCAGCAGCTTTAACAGGCCGGCCTACAATGAGCAGTTCTTC
TRBV7-2	12	TRBJ2-5	few	-	CASSRAGETQYF	TGTGCCAGCAGCCGGGCGGGTGAGACCCAGTACTTC
TRBV7-2	14	TRBJ2-7	-	-	CASSLVPATYEQYF	TGTGCCAGCAGCTTAGTACCAGCGACCTACGAGCAGTACTTC
TRBV21-1	15	TRBJ1-6	-	-	CASSKGLGRNSPLHF	TGTGCCAGCAGCAAAGGACTCGGACGTAATTCACCCCTCCACTTT
TRBV4-3	17	TRBJ2-1	-	TRBD2	CASSHFASSGSKYEQFF	TGCGCCAGCAGCCACTTCGCATCTAGCGGTTCTAAATATGAGCAGTTCTTC
TRBV29-1	13	TRBJ1-1	few	TRBD1	CSVEGTGATEAFF	TGCAGCGTTGAAGGCACAGGGGCCACTGAAGCTTTCTTT
TRBV7-3	14	TRBJ2-5	-	-	CASSSGGVGETQYF	TGTGCCAGCAGCTCTGGGGGAGTGGGGGAGACCCAGTACTTC
TRBV5-1	15	TRBJ2-2	-	-	CASSLGGANTGELFF	TGCGCCAGCAGCTTGGGTGGAGCGAACACCGGGGAGCTGTTTTTT